The clone carrying this T cell receptor (beta chain) was found a few times. The antigen is unknown. TCRbeta library construction was performed incorporating unique molecular identifiers. In TCRdb, the PCR reads were re-called with MiXCR into one record per CDR3 protein. Of roughly 350,000 distinct CDR3 sequences in the sample, about 16% were seen once. The sample belongs to a study of T-cell reconstitution after alpha-beta-depleted transplantation in children. The V gene's germline CDR1 is SEHNR and CDR2 FQNEAQ (reference sequence). The CDR3 totals 13 residues. V lost 0 bases to trimming and J lost 10 bases, with 9 bases between them. Notes on the study in general: Several hundred expanded graft clones reportedly gave rise to the alpha-beta T cells present about two months after transplant. Recipient T cells and thymic progenitors that survived gave rise to the high TCRbeta diversity observed at day 60 in some patients. Among T cells one year after transplant, newly produced cells accounted for most counts and diversity.

Sequenced here: PBMCs, mostly from graft donor cells, sampled 360 days after TCRalphabeta/CD19-depleted stem cell transplant. The source is a male patient aged 2 to 10 who had a stem cell transplant for acute lymphoblastic leukemia, so the T cells may come from the graft donor. The chain joins TRBV7-9 to TRBJ2-2; maybe TRBD2 (5 bases). In DNA, the CDR3 is TGTGCCAGCAGCTTAGCGGAGGTCGAGGAGCTGTTTTTT. This codes for CASSLAEVEELFF.